This T cell receptor (beta chain) was sequenced for a study of T cell repertoires in cytomegalovirus infection. Study overall: TCR beta signatures that were public indicated CMV infection and matching HLA type.

TCRdb reanalysed the reads using MiXCR and keeps one entry per CDR3 protein. Altogether 450,000 to 550,000 distinct CDR3 sequences are present, about 42% being singletons, with the ten largest covering 43%. Study-wide points: Cumulative frequency (of public TCR beta family members) identified carriers of CMV plus the relevant HLA.

Trimming took off 7 bases at V and 5 bases at J, with 14 bases between the two ends. Germline CDR1 MDHEN, CDR2 SYDVKM. The CDR3 has 14 amino acids. On this clonotype: The target antigen is unknown.

The V gene is TRBV28, the J gene TRBJ2-2; D gene unclear. The specimen was cultured PBMCs, collected from culture after CMV antigen stimulation. The sequence was obtained from a human donor in good health (CMV status not recorded). Some clones in this sample may be carry-over from other donors' samples. The CDR3, as DNA: TGTGCCAGCATAAGTCCCCCAGTGACCGGGGAGCTGTTTTTT. Translation gives CASISPPVTGELFF.